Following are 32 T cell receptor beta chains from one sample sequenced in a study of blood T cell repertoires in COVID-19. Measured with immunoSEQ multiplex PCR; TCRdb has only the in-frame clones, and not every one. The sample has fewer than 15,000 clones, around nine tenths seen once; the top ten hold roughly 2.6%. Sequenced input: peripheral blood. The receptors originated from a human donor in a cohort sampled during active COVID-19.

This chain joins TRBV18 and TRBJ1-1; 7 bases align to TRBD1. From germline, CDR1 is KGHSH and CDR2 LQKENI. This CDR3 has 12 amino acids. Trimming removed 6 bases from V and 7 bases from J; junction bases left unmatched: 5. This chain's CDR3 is CASSQGDGEAFF. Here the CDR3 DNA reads TGTGCCAGCTCGCAGGGGGACGGTGAAGCTTTCTTT. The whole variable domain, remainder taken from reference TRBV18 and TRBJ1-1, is NAGVMQNPRHLVRRRGQEARLRCSPMKGHSHVYWYRQLPEEGLKFMVYLQKENIIDESGMPKERFSAEFPKEGPSILRIQQVVRGDSAAYFCASSQGDGEAFFGQGTRLTVV.

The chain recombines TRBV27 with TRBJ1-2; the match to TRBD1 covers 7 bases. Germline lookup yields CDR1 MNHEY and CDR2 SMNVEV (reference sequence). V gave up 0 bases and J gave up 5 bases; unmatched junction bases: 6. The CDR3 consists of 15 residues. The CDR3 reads CASSLSLTGLYGYTF. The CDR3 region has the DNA TGTGCCAGCAGTTTATCCTTGACAGGGCTGTATGGCTACACCTTC.

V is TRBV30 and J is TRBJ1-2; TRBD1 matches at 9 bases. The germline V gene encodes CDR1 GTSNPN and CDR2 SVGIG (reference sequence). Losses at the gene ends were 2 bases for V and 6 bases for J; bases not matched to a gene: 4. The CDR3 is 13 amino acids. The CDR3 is CAWSPRTGDGYTF. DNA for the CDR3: TGTGCCTGGAGTCCCCGGACAGGGGATGGCTACACCTTC.

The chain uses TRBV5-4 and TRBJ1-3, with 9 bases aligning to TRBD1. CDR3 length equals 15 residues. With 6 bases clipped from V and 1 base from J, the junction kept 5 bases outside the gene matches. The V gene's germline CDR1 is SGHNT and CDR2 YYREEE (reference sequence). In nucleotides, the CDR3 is TGTGCCAGCACCCTCGACAGGGGGTCTGGAAACACCATATATTTT. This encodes CASTLDRGSGNTIYF.

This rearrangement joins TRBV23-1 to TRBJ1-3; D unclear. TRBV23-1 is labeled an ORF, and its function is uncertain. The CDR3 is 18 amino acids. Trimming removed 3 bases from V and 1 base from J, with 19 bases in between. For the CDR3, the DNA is TGCGCCAGCAGTCATCGCCCTAGGCCCTATGAGTCTGGAAACACCATATATTTT. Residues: CASSHRPRPYESGNTIYF.

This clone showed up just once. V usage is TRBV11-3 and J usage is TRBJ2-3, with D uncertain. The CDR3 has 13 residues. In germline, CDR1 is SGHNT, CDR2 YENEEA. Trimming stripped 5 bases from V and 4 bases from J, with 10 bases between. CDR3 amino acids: CASSLRLADTQYF. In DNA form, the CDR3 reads TGTGCCAGCAGCCTGAGATTGGCAGATACGCAGTATTTT.

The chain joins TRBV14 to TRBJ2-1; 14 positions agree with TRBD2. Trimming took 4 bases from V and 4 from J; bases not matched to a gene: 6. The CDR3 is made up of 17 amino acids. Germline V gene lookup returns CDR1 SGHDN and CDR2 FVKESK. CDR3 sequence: CASSPGLAGGYYNEQFF. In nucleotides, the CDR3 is TGTGCCAGCAGCCCCGGACTAGCGGGGGGCTATTACAATGAGCAGTTCTTC.

In DNA form, the CDR3 reads TGTGCCAGCAGCTTTGGGCTAGCGGGGGGCACAGATACGCAGTATTTT. This encodes CASSFGLAGGTDTQYF. The gene calls are TRBV7-3 and TRBJ2-3; the match to TRBD2 covers 10 bases. Trimming removed 3 bases from V and 1 base from J; junction bases left unmatched: 4. This CDR3 is built from 16 residues. Germline assignment: CDR1 SGHTA and CDR2 FQGTGA.

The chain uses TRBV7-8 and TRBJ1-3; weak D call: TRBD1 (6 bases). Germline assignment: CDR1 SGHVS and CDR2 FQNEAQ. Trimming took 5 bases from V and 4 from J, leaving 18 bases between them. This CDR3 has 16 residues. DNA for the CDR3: TGTGCCAGCAGCCCAGGGGCCACCTCCCTCGGAAACACCATATATTTT. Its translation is CASSPGATSLGNTIYF.

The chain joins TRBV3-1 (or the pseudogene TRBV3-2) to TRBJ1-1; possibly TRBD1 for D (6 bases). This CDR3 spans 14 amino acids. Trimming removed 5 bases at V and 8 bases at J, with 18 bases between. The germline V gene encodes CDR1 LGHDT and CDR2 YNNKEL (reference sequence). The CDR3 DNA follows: TGTGCCAGCAGCGGCCGAGGGCCAGGGGCGGAAGCTTTCTTT. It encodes CASSGRGPGAEAFF.

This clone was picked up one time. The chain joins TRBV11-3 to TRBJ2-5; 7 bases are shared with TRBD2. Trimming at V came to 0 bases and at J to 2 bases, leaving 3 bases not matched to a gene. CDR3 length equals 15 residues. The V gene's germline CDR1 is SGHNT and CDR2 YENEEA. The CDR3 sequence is CASSLDGGGQETQYF. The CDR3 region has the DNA TGTGCCAGCAGCTTAGACGGGGGAGGGCAAGAGACCCAGTACTTC.

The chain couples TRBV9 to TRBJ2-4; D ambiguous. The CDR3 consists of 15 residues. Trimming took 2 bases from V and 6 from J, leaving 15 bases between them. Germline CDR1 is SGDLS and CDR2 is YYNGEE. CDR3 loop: CASSVLDNPPNIQYF. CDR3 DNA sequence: TGTGCCAGCAGCGTTTTAGACAATCCTCCAAACATTCAGTACTTC.

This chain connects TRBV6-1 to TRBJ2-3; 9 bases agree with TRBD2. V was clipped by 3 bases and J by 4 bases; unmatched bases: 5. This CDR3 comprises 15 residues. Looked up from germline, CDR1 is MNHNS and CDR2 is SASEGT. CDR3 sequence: CASSDEGGGADTQYF. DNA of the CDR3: TGTGCCAGCAGTGACGAGGGCGGGGGGGCAGATACGCAGTATTTT.

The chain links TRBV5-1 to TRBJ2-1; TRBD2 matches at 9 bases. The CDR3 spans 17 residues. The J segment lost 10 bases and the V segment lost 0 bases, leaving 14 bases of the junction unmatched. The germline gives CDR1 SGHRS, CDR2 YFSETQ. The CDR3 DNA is TGCGCCAGCAGCTTGGCCTCGAGCGGGGGGACGTCTGGGGAGCAGTTCTTC. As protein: CASSLASSGGTSGEQFF.

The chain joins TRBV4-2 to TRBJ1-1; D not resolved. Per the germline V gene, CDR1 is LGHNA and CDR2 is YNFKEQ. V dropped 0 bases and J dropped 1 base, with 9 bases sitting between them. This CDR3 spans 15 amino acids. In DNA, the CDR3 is TGTGCCAGCAGCCAAGATATGGGGAGGAACACTGAAGCTTTCTTT. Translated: CASSQDMGRNTEAFF.

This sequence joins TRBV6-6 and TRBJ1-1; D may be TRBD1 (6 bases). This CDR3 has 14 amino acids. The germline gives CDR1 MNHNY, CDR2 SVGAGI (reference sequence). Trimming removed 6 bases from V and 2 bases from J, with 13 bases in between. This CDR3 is CASSLQGPNTEAFF. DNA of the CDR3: TGTGCCAGCAGCCTCCAGGGGCCTAACACTGAAGCTTTCTTT.

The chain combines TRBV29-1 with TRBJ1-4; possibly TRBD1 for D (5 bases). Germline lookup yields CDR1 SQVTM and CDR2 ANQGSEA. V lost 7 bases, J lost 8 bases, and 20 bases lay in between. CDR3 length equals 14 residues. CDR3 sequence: CSALESRVGEKLFF. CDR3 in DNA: TGCAGCGCCCTGGAATCCAGGGTTGGAGAAAAACTGTTTTTT.

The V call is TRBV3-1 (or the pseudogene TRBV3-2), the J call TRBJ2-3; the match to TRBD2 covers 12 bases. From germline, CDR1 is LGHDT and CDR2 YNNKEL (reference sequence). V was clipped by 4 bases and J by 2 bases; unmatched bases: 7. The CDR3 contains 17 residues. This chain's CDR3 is CASSRRLAGDYTDTQYF. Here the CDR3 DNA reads TGTGCCAGCAGCCGGAGACTAGCGGGGGATTACACAGATACGCAGTATTTT.

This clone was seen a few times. CDR3 protein: CASSVANRGYEQYF. The CDR3 nucleotides read TGTGCCAGCAGCGTAGCAAACAGGGGATATGAGCAGTACTTC. The chain carries TRBV9 and TRBJ2-7; TRBD1 aligns across 7 bases. This CDR3 has 14 amino acids. The junction had 7 bases not matched to a gene; V was cut back by 0 bases and J by 7 bases. Germline CDR1 reads SGDLS; CDR2 reads YYNGEE.

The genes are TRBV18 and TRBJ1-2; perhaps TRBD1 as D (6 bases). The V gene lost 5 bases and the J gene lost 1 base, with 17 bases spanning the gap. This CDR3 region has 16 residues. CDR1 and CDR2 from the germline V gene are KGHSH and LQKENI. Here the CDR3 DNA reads TGTGCCAGCTCAGCGCTACAGGGAGTAAATAACTATGGCTACACCTTC. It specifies CASSALQGVNNYGYTF.

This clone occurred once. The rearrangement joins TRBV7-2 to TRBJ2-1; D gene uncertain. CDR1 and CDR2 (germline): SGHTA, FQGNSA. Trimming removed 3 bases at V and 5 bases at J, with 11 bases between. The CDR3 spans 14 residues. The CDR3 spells CASSFDWRNNEQFF. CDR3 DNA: TGTGCCAGCAGCTTCGACTGGAGAAACAATGAGCAGTTCTTC.

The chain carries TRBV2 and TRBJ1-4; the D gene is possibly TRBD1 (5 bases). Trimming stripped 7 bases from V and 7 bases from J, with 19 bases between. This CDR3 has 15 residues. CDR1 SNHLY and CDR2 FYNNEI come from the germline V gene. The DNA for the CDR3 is TGTGCCAGCATCTCGGGGGGGACCGGAGGTGAAAAACTGTTTTTT. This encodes CASISGGTGGEKLFF.

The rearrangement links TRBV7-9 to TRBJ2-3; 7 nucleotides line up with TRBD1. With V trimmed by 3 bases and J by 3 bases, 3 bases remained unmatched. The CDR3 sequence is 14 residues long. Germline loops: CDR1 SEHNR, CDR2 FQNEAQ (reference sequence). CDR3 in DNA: TGTGCCAGCAGCTTTGCACAGGGGACAGATACGCAGTATTTT. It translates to CASSFAQGTDTQYF.

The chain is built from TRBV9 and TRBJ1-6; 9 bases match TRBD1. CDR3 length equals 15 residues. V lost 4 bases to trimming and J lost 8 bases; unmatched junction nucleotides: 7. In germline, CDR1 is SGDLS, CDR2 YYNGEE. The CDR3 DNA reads TGTGCCAGCAGCACTACAGGGGGCCGGGATTCACCCCTCCACTTT. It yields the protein CASSTTGGRDSPLHF. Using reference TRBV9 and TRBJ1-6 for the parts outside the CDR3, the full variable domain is DSGVTQTPKHLITATGQRVTLRCSPRSGDLSVYWYQQSLDQGLQFLIQYYNGEERAKGNILERFSAQQFPDLHSELNLSSLELGDSALYFCASSTTGGRDSPLHFGNGTRLTVT.

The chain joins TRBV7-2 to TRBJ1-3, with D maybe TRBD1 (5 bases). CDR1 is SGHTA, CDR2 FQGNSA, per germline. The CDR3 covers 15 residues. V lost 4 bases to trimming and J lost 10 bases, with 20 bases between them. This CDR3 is CASSSAGGTVGTIYF. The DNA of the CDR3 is TGTGCCAGCAGCTCGGCGGGGGGAACGGTTGGGACCATATATTTT.

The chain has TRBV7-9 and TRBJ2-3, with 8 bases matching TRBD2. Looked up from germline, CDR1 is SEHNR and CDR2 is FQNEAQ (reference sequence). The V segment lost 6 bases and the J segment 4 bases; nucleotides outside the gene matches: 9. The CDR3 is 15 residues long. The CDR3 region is CASRGSGGPADTQYF. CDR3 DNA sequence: TGTGCCAGCAGGGGATCGGGAGGGCCAGCAGATACGCAGTATTTT.

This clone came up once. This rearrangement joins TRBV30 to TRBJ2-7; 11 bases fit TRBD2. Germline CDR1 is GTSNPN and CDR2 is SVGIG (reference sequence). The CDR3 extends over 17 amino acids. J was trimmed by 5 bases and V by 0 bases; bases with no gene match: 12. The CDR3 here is CAWSVIRVAGGPNEQYF. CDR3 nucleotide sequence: TGTGCCTGGAGTGTCATCAGGGTAGCGGGGGGGCCCAACGAGCAGTACTTC. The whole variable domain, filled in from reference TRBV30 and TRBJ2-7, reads SQTIHQWPATLVQPVGSPLSLECTVEGTSNPNLYWYRQAAGRGLQLLFYSVGIGQISSEVPQNLSASRPQDRQFILSSKKLLLSDSGFYLCAWSVIRVAGGPNEQYFGPGTRLTVT.

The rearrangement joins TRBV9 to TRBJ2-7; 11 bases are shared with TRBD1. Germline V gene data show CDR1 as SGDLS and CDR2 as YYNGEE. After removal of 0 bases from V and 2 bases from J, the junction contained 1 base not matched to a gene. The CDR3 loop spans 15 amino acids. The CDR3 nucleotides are TGTGCCAGCAGCGTAGGGGGACAGGGGGCCTACGAGCAGTACTTC. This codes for CASSVGGQGAYEQYF.

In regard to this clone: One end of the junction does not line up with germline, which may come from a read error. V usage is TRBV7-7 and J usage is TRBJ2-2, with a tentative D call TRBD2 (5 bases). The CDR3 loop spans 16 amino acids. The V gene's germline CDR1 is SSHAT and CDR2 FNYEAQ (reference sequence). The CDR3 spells CASSLASGVGTGELFF. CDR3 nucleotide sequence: TGTGCTAGCAGCTTAGCGTCCGGGGTGGGCACCGGGGAGCTGTTTTTT. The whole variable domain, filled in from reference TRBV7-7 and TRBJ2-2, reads GAGVSQSPRYKVTKRGQDVTLRCDPISSHATLYWYQQALGQGPEFLTYFNYEAQPDKSGLPSDRFSAERPEGSISTLTIQRTEQRDSAMYRCASSLASGVGTGELFFGEGSRLTVL.

DNA for the CDR3: TGTGCCAGCAGCTTAGGTAGCGGGGACGCGGAGACCCAGTACTTC. This encodes CASSLGSGDAETQYF. The V call is TRBV11-2, the J call TRBJ2-5; 8 bases match TRBD2. Per the germline V gene, CDR1 is SGHAT and CDR2 is FQNNGV. The CDR3 runs 15 residues. V was pared by 1 base and J by 5 bases, with 6 bases of the junction left unmatched.

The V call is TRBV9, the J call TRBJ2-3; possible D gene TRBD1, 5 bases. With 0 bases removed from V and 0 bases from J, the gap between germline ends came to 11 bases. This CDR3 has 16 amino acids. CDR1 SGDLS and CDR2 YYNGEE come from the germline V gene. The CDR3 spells CASSVGLGRSTDTQYF. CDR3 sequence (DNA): TGTGCCAGCAGCGTAGGACTGGGGCGAAGCACAGATACGCAGTATTTT.

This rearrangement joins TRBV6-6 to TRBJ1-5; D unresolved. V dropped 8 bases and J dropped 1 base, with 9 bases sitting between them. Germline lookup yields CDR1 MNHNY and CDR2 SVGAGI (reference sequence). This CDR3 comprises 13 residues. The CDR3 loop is CASHRGSNQPQHF. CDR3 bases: TGTGCCAGCCACCGCGGGAGCAATCAGCCCCAGCATTTT.